A selection of T cell receptor beta chains follows, all from one sample in a study of blood T cell repertoires in COVID-19. Using immunoSEQ multiplex PCR, the repertoire was profiled, and TCRdb retains in-frame clones only, with some absent. The sample lists under 200,000 clones, 86% occurring once. Sequences were obtained from PBMCs or T cells enriched from blood (not recorded which). Source of these receptors: a man aged 35-49 years with acute COVID-19. Each CDR3 is given with its conserved first and last residue.

j_call,cdr3_length,v_call,cdr3_aa
TRBJ1-1,13,TRBV12-3/TRBV12-4,CATPPGDRTEAFF
TRBJ2-3,16,TRBV7-3,CASSSRTGGDTDTQYF
TRBJ1-1,12,TRBV29-1,CSVADGVTEAFF
TRBJ1-1,15,TRBV7-9,CASSFQGLQVTEAFF
TRBJ1-6,16,TRBV28,CASSQSTGLNNSPLHF
TRBJ1-6,15,TRBV28,CASRLQGLSSSPLHF
TRBJ2-5,15,TRBV20-1,CSASLAGVYQETQYF
TRBJ2-1,13,TRBV27,CASSRGKYNEQFF
TRBJ2-3,14,TRBV18,CASSPLLGADTQYF
TRBJ1-4,12,TRBV27,CASGTGGEKLFF
TRBJ1-6,13,TRBV5-1,CASAGQGNSPLHF
TRBJ2-1,15,TRBV6-5,CASSSPGGPYNEQFF
TRBJ2-3,15,TRBV5-4,CASSSRTGQADTQYF
TRBJ2-7,17,TRBV30,CAWSLLLKAGGRYEQYF
TRBJ2-7,14,TRBV5-1,CASKSETGIHEQYF
TRBJ2-1,18,TRBV7-2,CASSLVLAGVWGQGEQFF
TRBJ2-7,15,TRBV7-2,CASSRLKAGAYEQYF
TRBJ2-7,15,TRBV3-1/TRBV3-2,CASSQEGGALYEQYF
TRBJ2-6,13,TRBV19,CASSLSGANVLTF
TRBJ1-1,15,TRBV11-3,CASSFGQGKNTEAFF
TRBJ2-7,16,TRBV2,CASSVSPGDESYEQYF
TRBJ2-1,14,TRBV29-1,CSVEVGGKENEQFF
TRBJ1-5,15,TRBV21-1,CASSKLGGVHQPQHF
TRBJ2-6,15,TRBV12-5,CASAYGGSGANVLTF
TRBJ1-5,16,TRBV2,CASSDTGGRNNQPQHF
TRBJ2-1,12,TRBV29-1,CTFGTSFDEQFF
TRBJ1-5,12,TRBV28,CATREGDQPQHF
TRBJ2-7,14,TRBV7-2,CASSLELISYEQYF
TRBJ1-1,13,TRBV5-1,CASTPGGFTEAFF
TRBJ1-2,13,TRBV7-3,CASSPGDGGGYTF
TRBJ2-1,13,TRBV7-3,CASSLVLAGEQFF
TRBJ1-5,15,TRBV2,CASSEVFRANQPQHF
TRBJ1-1,15,TRBV6-5,CASARGQGVNTEAFF
TRBJ2-1,16,TRBV4-1,CASSQNPGQNYNEQFF
TRBJ2-7,13,TRBV11-2,CASSLDGGYEQYF
TRBJ2-7,12,TRBV5-6,CASSFSSYEQYF
TRBJ1-1,15,TRBV6-5,CASLPRGRVNTEAFF
TRBJ2-7,15,TRBV27,CASSFLGGKGYEQYF
TRBJ2-3,13,TRBV24-1,CANIWGGPDTQYF
TRBJ1-5,13,TRBV28,CASSFPSNQPQHF
TRBJ2-1,16,TRBV5-1,CASSPGGGSSYNEQFF
TRBJ2-7,15,TRBV7-9,CASIPLASGIHEQYF
TRBJ1-1,14,TRBV7-8,CASSSLGGRTEAFF
TRBJ2-7,14,TRBV7-9,CASSSRRSSYEQYF
TRBJ1-5,15,TRBV7-2,CASNQGGTGNQPQHF
TRBJ2-7,15,TRBV4-1,CASSQDIRGGGEQYF
TRBJ2-3,17,TRBV28,CASAGTGVIMSTDTQYF
TRBJ1-6,13,TRBV19,CASSTGNDSPLHF
TRBJ1-5,15,TRBV15,CATSRGLGGNQPQHF
TRBJ2-2,13,TRBV3-1/TRBV3-2,CASSRGSIGELFF
TRBJ2-3,18,TRBV27,CASSLWITPPGAGDTQYF
TRBJ2-7,14,TRBV5-1,CASSRTGETYEQYF
TRBJ2-1,17,TRBV7-2,CASSLGRWRRGPDEQFF
TRBJ2-1,14,TRBV11-2,CASTLSGRVNEQFF
TRBJ1-2,12,TRBV6-2/TRBV6-3,CASSPTPYGYTF
TRBJ2-7,12,TRBV19,CASSRQGYEQYF
TRBJ1-6,16,TRBV6-1,CASSEIPPGKGSPLHF
TRBJ1-1,12,TRBV19,CATGQGNTEAFF
TRBJ1-6,15,TRBV7-2,CASSSQGGNYSPLHF